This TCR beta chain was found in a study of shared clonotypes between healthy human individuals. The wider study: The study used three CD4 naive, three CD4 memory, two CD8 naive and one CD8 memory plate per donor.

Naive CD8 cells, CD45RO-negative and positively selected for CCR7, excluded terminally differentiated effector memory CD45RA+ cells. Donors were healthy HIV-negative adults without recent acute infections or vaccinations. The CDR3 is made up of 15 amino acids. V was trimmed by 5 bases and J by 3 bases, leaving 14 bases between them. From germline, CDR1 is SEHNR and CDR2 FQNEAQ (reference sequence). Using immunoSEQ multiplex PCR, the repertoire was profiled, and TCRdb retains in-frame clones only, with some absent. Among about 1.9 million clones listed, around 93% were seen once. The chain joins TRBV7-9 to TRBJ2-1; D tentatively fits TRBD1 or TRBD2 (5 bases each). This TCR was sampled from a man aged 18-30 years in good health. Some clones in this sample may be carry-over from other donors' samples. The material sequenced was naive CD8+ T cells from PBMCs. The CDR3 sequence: CASSPLGEHYNEQFF. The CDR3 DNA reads TGTGCCAGCAGCCCCTTGGGGGAGCACTACAATGAGCAGTTCTTC.